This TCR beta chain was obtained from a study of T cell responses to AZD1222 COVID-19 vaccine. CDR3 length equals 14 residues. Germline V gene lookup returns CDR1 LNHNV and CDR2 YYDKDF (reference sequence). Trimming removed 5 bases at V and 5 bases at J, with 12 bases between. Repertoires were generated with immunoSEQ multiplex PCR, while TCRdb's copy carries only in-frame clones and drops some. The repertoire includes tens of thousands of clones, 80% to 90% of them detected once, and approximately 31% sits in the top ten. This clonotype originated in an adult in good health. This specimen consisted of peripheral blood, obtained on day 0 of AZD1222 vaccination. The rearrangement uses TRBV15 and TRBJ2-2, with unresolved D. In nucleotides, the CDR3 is TGTGCCACCAGCGAAAACTTAGAGACCGGGGAGCTGTTTTTT. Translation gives CATSENLETGELFF.